This section outlines one T cell receptor beta chain sequence together with its context. The antigen is undetermined. Time point specified: blood from clinic visit 5 months post-surgery; TSC patient then seizure free. The V gene's germline CDR1 is LGHDT and CDR2 YNNKEL (reference sequence). V lost 4 bases and J lost 7, with 9 bases in between. The CDR3 extends over 12 amino acids. The data originate from a study of brain T cells in children with intractable seizures. General study findings and limits: Viral specificity was inferred only from CDR3 similarity; HCMV serostatus was unknown.

Clones were sequenced by immunoSEQ multiplex PCR, and TCRdb holds only the in-frame ones, with some missing. Here the sample spans 340,000 or so clones, 93% being singletons. J is TRBJ2-3 and V is TRBV3-1 (or the pseudogene TRBV3-2), with D possibly TRBD2 on 5 matching bases. This receptor was taken from a boy younger than two with tuberous sclerosis and intractable seizures. The material sequenced was peripheral blood, taken less than 6 months after surgery. CDR3 nucleotides: TGTGCCAGCAGCCCGGACTCCCATACGCAGTATTTT. Protein: CASSPDSHTQYF.